Here is one TCR beta chain with its context. What antigen it recognizes has not been identified. There are no base qualities to consult, and no much larger clone falls within one base. The sample belongs to a study of blood T cell repertoires in COVID-19 (dated by TCRdb to about 2020). About the full investigation: Samples from collaborators originated in the United States, Italy and Spain and spanned both the acute and convalescent phases of COVID-19. The material from the prospective study consisted of cDNA or gDNA derived from T cells, B-cell-depleted T cells, or PBMCs. Deeply sampled blood TCRbeta repertoires from subjects exposed to, actively infected with, or recovered from COVID-19 were included in the dataset. The repertoires were released in a freely available public database intended as a resource for research on the immune response to SARS-CoV-2. The samples were drawn from two sources: the first 160 participants of the ongoing ImmuneRACE study, and about 1,300 subjects contributed by 6 global collaborators. The sample metadata nearly always contained a de-identified subject ID, COVID-19 status, age in years and sex. HLA class I and class II types, where available, came from metadata supplied by the sample provider rather than from assay-based typing. Overall study outcomes, separate from this receptor: The amount of clinical and demographic metadata varied by source and participant and was provided uncurated.

Compared with germline, V lacks 2 bases and J lacks 8 bases; bases without a gene match: 8. CDR1 and CDR2 are read off the germline V gene as SQVTM and ANQGSEA. The CDR3 spans 14 residues, from the cysteine through the phenylalanine. Solely the CDR3 DNA is kept, with 42 bases framed from the first base. Each collaborating institution followed its own protocols to collect whole blood in K2EDTA tubes. For TCRbeta analysis, collaborator samples were shipped as frozen whole blood, as isolated PBMCs, or as DNA extracted from either sample type. TCRbeta CDR3 regions were amplified from genomic DNA by means of the immunoSEQ Assay, a bias-controlled multiplex PCR. The original methods were these. The number of nucleated cells in each sample was estimated from the amplification of reference gene primers within the assay. To quantify the absolute abundance of each unique TCRbeta CDR3 rearrangement, sequence reads were collapsed and filtered. For each sample, productive Simpson clonality was calculated as the square root of Simpson's diversity index across productive rearrangements. TCRdb carries this immuneACCESS record with in-frame sequences only. Its versions omit some clonotypes, under half of them owing to an unresolved V gene in the studies checked, with the rest unexplained. V and J calls and clone size are copied from that table; D and trimming were computed from the DNA. This sample is represented by around 56,000 clones; roughly nine tenths of them were singletons. The top ten hold 5.5% to 7.5% of the sample.

The TCR sequence derives from a woman aged 60-70 years with active or convalescent COVID-19. In this chain, TRBV29-1 is recombined with TRBJ2-1; TRBD2 lines up with 8 middle nucleotides. The material sequenced was peripheral blood. The nucleotide sequence reads TGCAGCGTTGAATTAAGCGGGAGTCCCGATGAGCAGTTCTTC. The translation is CSVELSGSPDEQFF.